Following are 11 T cell receptor beta chains from one sample sequenced in a study of blood T cell repertoires in COVID-19 (dated by TCRdb to 2020 to 2022). The method behind the library was the immunoSEQ multiplex PCR assay. The immuneACCESS repertoire file appears here via TCRdb, limited to in-frame rearrangements. These files lack a portion of the clones; in checked studies, under half of the deficit traces to unresolved V genes, and the cause of the others is not known. The sample has roughly 150,000 clones on record, 75% to 85% of them singletons. Around 5% of the sample lies in the top ten. What was sequenced was peripheral blood. These receptors were obtained from a woman in her fifties or sixties with acute or convalescent COVID-19.

The genes are TRBV4-2 and TRBJ1-2, with 7 positions matching TRBD1. V dropped 1 base and J dropped 2; count of bases not matched to a gene: 4. The CDR3 has 15 amino acids. The germline V gene encodes CDR1 LGHNA and CDR2 YNFKEQ. The CDR3 DNA follows: TGTGCCAGCAGCCAAGGGCAGGGGGAGAACTATGGCTACACCTTC. As protein: CASSQGQGENYGYTF.

This clone showed up just a few times. V is TRBV11-1 and J is TRBJ2-1; 9 nucleotides match TRBD1. The V and J ends lost 3 bases and 2 bases, in that order; junction bases with no gene match: 2. This CDR3 spans 15 amino acids. CDR1 SGHAT and CDR2 FQDESV come from the germline V gene (reference sequence). DNA of the CDR3: TGTGCCAGCAGCTTGGGACAGGGACCCTACAATGAGCAGTTCTTC. Its protein product is CASSLGQGPYNEQFF.

The chain recombines TRBV30 with TRBJ1-2; D remains unclear. Germline V lookup: CDR1 GTSNPN, CDR2 SVGIG (reference sequence). V lost 3 bases to trimming and J lost 10 bases, with 12 bases between them. The CDR3 consists of 11 residues. This chain's CDR3 is CAWSGTGHYTF. The CDR3 DNA is TGTGCCTGGAGCGGTACTGGGCACTACACCTTC.

This clone has more than one count but fewer than ten. The chain uses TRBV6-5 and TRBJ1-1; 8 nucleotides match TRBD1. V was pared by 6 bases and J by 5 bases, with 8 bases of the junction left unmatched. The CDR3 spans 14 residues. Germline lookup yields CDR1 MNHEY and CDR2 SVGAGI. CDR3 sequence: CASSPQGVRTEAFF. In DNA, the CDR3 is TGTGCCAGCAGCCCACAGGGGGTAAGGACTGAAGCTTTCTTT.

The gene calls are TRBV18 and TRBJ2-2; D remains ambiguous. This CDR3 is 12 amino acids long. Trimming shortened V by 3 bases and J by 5 bases, and 4 bases separated the two germline ends. Germline CDR1 and CDR2: KGHSH and LQKENI. In DNA, the CDR3 is TGTGCCAGCTCACCCTTGACCGGGGAGCTGTTTTTT. Protein product: CASSPLTGELFF.

The J gene is TRBJ1-3, the V gene TRBV11-2; D not certain. The germline gives CDR1 SGHAT, CDR2 FQNNGV. V was clipped by 3 bases and J by 0 bases, with 6 bases between them. The CDR3 is 14 residues long. The CDR3, as DNA: TGTGCCAGCAGCTTTCGGTCCTCTGGAAACACCATATATTTT. This codes for CASSFRSSGNTIYF.

The CDR3 DNA reads TGCGCCAGCAGCCTAGAGAGTGGGGCCAACGTCCTGACTTTC. Amino acids: CASSLESGANVLTF. V usage is TRBV4-3 and J usage is TRBJ2-6; D gene unclear. V lost 4 bases and J lost 3, with 7 bases in between. CDR3 length equals 14 residues. Germline loops: CDR1 LGHNA, CDR2 YSLEER.

V usage is TRBV2 and J usage is TRBJ1-2; no clear D. Germline V gene sequence: CDR1 SNHLY, CDR2 FYNNEI. The CDR3 runs to 13 residues. Deletions cut 4 bases from V and 2 bases from J, with 8 bases between. CDR3 sequence (DNA): TGTGCCAGCAGTGTTGCCGAGAACTATGGCTACACCTTC. Its translation is CASSVAENYGYTF.

The chain recombines TRBV6-5 with TRBJ2-2; D might be TRBD1 (5 bases). This CDR3 is built from 13 residues. CDR1 is MNHEY and CDR2 is SVGAGI in the germline V gene. Trimming took off 6 bases at V and 1 base at J, with 6 bases between the two ends. The CDR3 here is CASRTGNTGELFF. CDR3 in DNA: TGTGCCAGCAGAACAGGGAACACCGGGGAGCTGTTTTTT.

The chain carries TRBV12-3 or TRBV12-4 and TRBJ1-2; D not certain. CDR3 length equals 13 residues. V was shortened by 3 bases and J by 6 bases, with 11 bases between the two germline ends. The CDR3 coding sequence is TGTGCCAGCAGTTTTGGTCAGTACCATGGCTACACCTTC. It specifies CASSFGQYHGYTF.

This chain links TRBV18 with TRBJ2-7; a possible D gene is TRBD1 (6 bases). Germline CDR1 is KGHSH and CDR2 is LQKENI. Trimming took off 3 bases at V and 2 bases at J, with 11 bases between the two ends. There are 14 residues in the CDR3. CDR3 coding DNA: TGTGCCAGCTCACCTGCGACAGGACCCTACGAGCAGTACTTC. This encodes CASSPATGPYEQYF. The full variable domain, completed using reference TRBV18 and TRBJ2-7, is NAGVMQNPRHLVRRRGQEARLRCSPMKGHSHVYWYRQLPEEGLKFMVYLQKENIIDESGMPKERFSAEFPKEGPSILRIQQVVRGDSAAYFCASSPATGPYEQYFGPGTRLTVT.